These T cell receptor beta chains were read from a single sample in a study of PD-1 and CTLA-4 blockade in melanoma. Some clones are missing from TCRdb's copy, which holds only in-frame ones; the method was immunoSEQ multiplex PCR. The sample shows some 29,000 clones, roughly nine tenths of them seen only once. This material consisted of CD8+ T cells from peripheral blood, taken before anti-PD-1 treatment. The source of these receptors is a human donor with melanoma. CDR3s include the opening cysteine and the closing phenylalanine or tryptophan. The order of the fields is V gene, clone size, D gene, J gene, CDR3 protein, CDR3 DNA. A D gene is named only where the DNA matches it firmly. Size values are once, few and many counts, or a class for expanded clones, and some rows have none.

TRBV28	.	.	TRBJ2-5	CASSSSWDETQYF	TGTGCCAGCAGTTCAAGTTGGGACGAGACCCAGTACTTC
TRBV5-6	.	.	TRBJ1-4	CASSLGEKLFF	TGTGCCAGCAGCTTGGGTGAAAAACTGTTTTTT
TRBV15	.	TRBD1	TRBJ2-7	CATSRDDRETYEQYF	TGTGCCACCAGCAGAGATGACAGGGAGACCTACGAGCAGTACTTC
TRBV29-1	.	TRBD2	TRBJ2-5	CSVEVGLAGGNQETQYF	TGCAGCGTTGAAGTCGGACTAGCGGGAGGAAATCAAGAGACCCAGTACTTC
TRBV3-1/TRBV3-2	.	TRBD2	TRBJ2-1	CASSQDEREARRDEQFF	TGTGCCAGCAGCCAAGATGAGCGGGAGGCCCGAAGGGATGAGCAGTTCTTC
TRBV10-2	.	.	TRBJ1-1	CASSVTQGMNTEAFF	TGCGCCAGCAGTGTCACCCAGGGCATGAACACTGAAGCTTTCTTT
TRBV4-2	.	.	TRBJ1-3	CASSHRGLENTIYF	TGTGCCAGCAGCCATCGGGGGTTAGAAAACACCATATATTTT
TRBV5-1	once	.	TRBJ2-7	CASSLALQGGYEQYF	TGCGCCAGCAGCTTGGCCCTGCAGGGGGGCTACGAGCAGTACTTC
TRBV2	.	.	TRBJ1-5	CASAPRAEGNQPQHF	TGTGCCAGCGCCCCCAGGGCTGAGGGCAATCAGCCCCAGCATTTT
TRBV14	.	.	TRBJ2-7	CASSRDASSYEQYF	TGTGCCAGCAGCCGAGACGCTAGCTCCTACGAGCAGTACTTC
TRBV28	.	TRBD2	TRBJ2-7	CASSSGTSGKNEQYF	TGTGCCAGCAGTTCCGGGACTAGCGGGAAAAACGAGCAGTACTTC
TRBV10-1	.	.	TRBJ2-7	CASSETGIEQYF	TGCGCCAGCAGTGAGACAGGGATCGAGCAGTACTTC
TRBV7-2	.	.	TRBJ1-5	CASSFFGENQPQHF	TGTGCCAGCAGCTTCTTCGGGGAGAATCAGCCCCAGCATTTT
TRBV4-1	.	.	TRBJ2-6	CASSQELGLGANVLTF	TGCGCCAGCAGCCAAGAATTAGGGTTAGGGGCCAACGTCCTGACTTTC
TRBV2	few	.	TRBJ1-5	CASSQAEGQPQHF	TGTGCCAGCAGTCAAGCGGAGGGCCAGCCCCAGCATTTT
TRBV7-8	.	.	TRBJ2-6	CASSLGGLLSF	TGTGCCAGCAGCTTAGGCGGGCTACTCTCTTTC
TRBV5-6	.	.	TRBJ1-2	CASSSLGPSGSNYGYTF	TGTGCCAGCAGCTCTTTGGGACCTAGTGGCTCTAACTATGGCTACACCTTC
TRBV6-4	.	.	TRBJ1-1	CASRNTNTAGRAFF	TGTGCCAGCCGAAATACCAACACCGCGGGTCGAGCTTTCTTT
TRBV27	once	TRBD1	TRBJ2-1	CASSQGVDEQFF	TGTGCCAGCAGTCAGGGGGTTGATGAGCAGTTCTTC
TRBV11-2	once	TRBD2	TRBJ2-1	CASSAPKGLALYNEQFF	TGTGCCAGCAGCGCCCCTAAGGGACTAGCACTCTACAATGAGCAGTTCTTC
TRBV5-1	once	TRBD1	TRBJ1-1	CASSLEGQGFTEAFF	TGCGCCAGCAGCTTGGAGGGACAGGGATTCACTGAAGCTTTCTTT
TRBV10-2	.	TRBD1	TRBJ1-2	CASSVSSGGWSDGYTF	TGCGCCAGCAGTGTTTCCTCAGGGGGCTGGAGCGACGGCTACACCTTC
TRBV24-1	.	.	TRBJ1-1	CATSEAGGNTEAFF	TGTGCCACCAGTGAGGCAGGAGGGAACACTGAAGCTTTCTTT
TRBV7-9	.	TRBD1	TRBJ2-5	CASSYTRDSFVEETQYF	TGTGCCAGCAGCTATACCCGGGACAGCTTTGTAGAAGAGACCCAGTACTTC
TRBV29-1	.	TRBD2	TRBJ2-1	CSGGLVNEQFF	TGCAGCGGGGGACTAGTCAATGAGCAGTTCTTC
TRBV12-5	.	.	TRBJ2-3	CASGQSEPDTQYF	TGTGCTAGTGGCCAAAGCGAGCCAGATACGCAGTATTTT
TRBV7-9	few	.	TRBJ1-2	CASSPSGGSYGYTF	TGTGCCAGCAGCCCTTCAGGCGGGTCCTATGGCTACACCTTC
TRBV11-2	.	.	TRBJ2-7	CASSLPRTAYPWTYEQYF	TGTGCCAGCAGCTTACCCCGGACAGCCTATCCATGGACCTACGAGCAGTACTTC
TRBV7-9	.	TRBD1	TRBJ2-7	CASSKGQSYEQYF	TGTGCCAGCAGCAAGGGACAGTCCTACGAGCAGTACTTC
TRBV5-8	.	.	TRBJ1-6	CASSPGVGYSPLHF	TGTGCCAGCAGCCCTGGAGTTGGGTATTCACCCCTCCACTTT
TRBV6-5	.	.	TRBJ1-2	CASSLPGTSQYGYTF	TGTGCCAGCAGTTTACCTGGAACCAGCCAGTATGGCTACACCTTC
TRBV9	.	.	TRBJ1-1	CASSVSVARPNTEAFF	TGTGCCAGCAGCGTCTCCGTCGCGCGGCCGAACACTGAAGCTTTCTTT
TRBV28	.	TRBD1	TRBJ1-6	CASTLQGAMNSPLHF	TGTGCCAGCACCCTACAGGGGGCCATGAATTCACCCCTCCACTTT
TRBV7-9	.	TRBD1	TRBJ2-7	CASSTGTGYEQYF	TGTGCCAGCAGCACCGGGACAGGCTACGAGCAGTACTTC
TRBV19	.	.	TRBJ1-3	CASSILSSHSGNTIYF	TGTGCCAGTAGTATATTGTCAAGCCACTCTGGAAACACCATATATTTT
TRBV24-1	.	.	TRBJ1-2	CATSEGAGYGYTF	TGTGCCACCAGTGAAGGGGCCGGCTATGGCTACACCTTC
TRBV19	once	.	TRBJ1-6	CASSIPSYNSPLHF	TGTGCCAGTAGTATCCCCAGTTATAATTCACCCCTCCACTTT
TRBV6-5	.	.	TRBJ2-7	CASSYEAGDSYEQYF	TGTGCCAGCAGTTACGAGGCAGGGGACTCCTACGAGCAGTACTTC
TRBV7-8	once	.	TRBJ1-5	CASSRRLNQPQHF	TGTGCCAGCAGCCGGAGGTTGAATCAGCCCCAGCATTTT
TRBV30	few	.	TRBJ1-4	CAWRRTWDSNEKLFF	TGTGCCTGGAGACGGACATGGGACTCTAATGAAAAACTGTTTTTT
TRBV28	.	TRBD1	TRBJ1-2	CASTFHLTGKGYGYTF	TGTGCCAGCACCTTTCACCTGACAGGGAAGGGCTATGGCTACACCTTC
TRBV19	.	TRBD2	TRBJ2-7	CASSPGSGGYEQYF	TGTGCCAGTAGTCCCGGGAGCGGGGGCTACGAGCAGTACTTC
TRBV7-9	.	.	TRBJ1-2	CASSRDDGGYTF	TGTGCCAGCAGCCGGGATGATGGGGGCTACACCTTC
TRBV6-5	.	.	TRBJ1-1	CASSYRQENTEAFF	TGTGCCAGCAGTTACAGACAAGAGAACACTGAAGCTTTCTTT
TRBV27	.	.	TRBJ1-1	CASSLGGGTEAFF	TGTGCCAGCAGTTTAGGGGGGGGCACTGAAGCTTTCTTT
TRBV2	.	.	TRBJ1-5	CASSEVIPKGNQPQHF	TGTGCCAGCAGTGAGGTCATTCCGAAGGGCAATCAGCCCCAGCATTTT
TRBV7-9	.	TRBD1	TRBJ1-6	CASSPLDRGNSPLHF	TGTGCCAGCAGCCCATTAGACAGGGGGAATTCACCCCTCCACTTT
TRBV13	.	TRBD1	TRBJ2-1	CASSSRDRVNEQFF	TGTGCCAGCAGCTCCCGGGACAGGGTAAATGAGCAGTTCTTC